These 30 T cell receptor beta chains share one sample of origin, sequenced in a study of T cell responses to AZD1222 COVID-19 vaccine (dated by TCRdb to the early 2020s). What the time point label conveys for this sample: sample from adult after SARS-CoV-2 infection, after symptom onset. Receptors were amplified or captured by the immunoSEQ multiplex PCR assay. TCRdb mirrors the immuneACCESS table, restricted to in-frame sequences. Some clones are absent from its copies; in checked studies, under half trace to an unresolved V gene, and the reason for the others is unknown. The sample table shows about 150,000 clones, and less than 90% are seen once. The leading ten clones occupy approximately 7.2% of the sample. Material: peripheral blood, obtained after recovery from COVID-19. Receptor source: an adult who had recovered from COVID-19.

The chain joins TRBV7-6 to TRBJ2-1; the D is unclear. The CDR3 consists of 15 residues. Per germline, CDR1 SGHVS and CDR2 FNYEAQ. V was cut by 5 bases and J by 6 bases, with 17 bases left in between. For the CDR3, the DNA is TGTGCCAGCAGCGACCGGGCCCCCAAGTCCAATGAGCAGTTCTTC. As protein: CASSDRAPKSNEQFF.

This chain joins TRBV5-1 and TRBJ1-2; 10 nucleotides match TRBD1. After removal of 0 bases from V and 8 bases from J, the junction contained 4 bases not matched to a gene. CDR3 length: 14 residues. The germline V gene encodes CDR1 SGHRS and CDR2 YFSETQ. The CDR3 nucleotides read TGCGCCAGCAGCTTGGGACAGGGGGCGGAGGGCTACACCTTC. This gives the protein CASSLGQGAEGYTF.

This chain joins TRBV6-6 and TRBJ1-5, with D hard to call. CDR1 is MNHNY, CDR2 SVGAGI, per germline (reference sequence). V gave up 3 bases and J gave up 0 bases, with 9 bases separating them. This CDR3 has 15 amino acids. This CDR3 reads CASSYTEYSNQPQHF. CDR3 bases: TGTGCCAGCAGTTATACCGAATATAGCAATCAGCCCCAGCATTTT.

The V and J genes are TRBV7-2 and TRBJ2-1; D gene ambiguous. The CDR3 length is 14 residues. Germline V gene sequence: CDR1 SGHTA, CDR2 FQGNSA. The V gene lost 1 base and the J gene lost 6 bases, with 10 bases spanning the gap. The CDR3 protein is CASSLDRVGNEQFF. CDR3 DNA sequence: TGTGCCAGCAGCTTAGATAGGGTTGGCAATGAGCAGTTCTTC.

A word on this clone: At the DNA level, this CDR3 is encoded by other sequences in the same sample as well. The J gene is TRBJ2-4, the V gene TRBV27, with TRBD2 matching over 7 bases. The length of the CDR3 is 14 residues. The germline gives CDR1 MNHEY, CDR2 SMNVEV (reference sequence). V was clipped by 5 bases and J by 2 bases; unmatched bases: 3. For the CDR3, the DNA is TGTGCCAGCAGTGGGGGGGGTCCCAAAAACATTCAGTACTTC. Amino acid sequence: CASSGGGPKNIQYF.

The V and J genes are TRBV4-1 and TRBJ1-4, with 10 bases matching TRBD1. Germline CDR1 reads MGHRA; CDR2 reads YSYEKL. V lost 3 bases, J lost 8 bases, and 6 bases stayed unmatched. The CDR3 sequence is 15 residues long. The CDR3 protein is CASSQAGTGEEKLFF. For the CDR3, the DNA is TGCGCCAGCAGCCAGGCCGGGACAGGGGAAGAAAAACTGTTTTTT.

The chain employs TRBV10-3 and TRBJ1-5; D is possibly TRBD1 (5 bases). Trimming took off 0 bases at V and 6 bases at J, with 15 bases between the two ends. Germline assignment: CDR1 ENHRY and CDR2 SYGVKD. The CDR3 totals 16 residues. DNA of the CDR3: TGTGCCATCAGTGAGTCCTTAGGCAGGGATCGTCAGCCCCAGCATTTT. This sequence encodes CAISESLGRDRQPQHF.

The chain employs TRBV6-5 and TRBJ1-2; 9 nucleotides align to TRBD1. The length of the CDR3 is 13 residues. The ends lost 6 bases at V and 8 bases at J; junction bases unmatched: 7. The germline CDR1 and CDR2 sequences are MNHEY and SVGAGI. CDR3 DNA sequence: TGTGCCAGCAGACAGGGGGCTCGGGGAGGCTACACCTTC. As protein: CASRQGARGGYTF.

V usage is TRBV5-4 and J usage is TRBJ1-1; TRBD1 aligns across 9 bases. There are 15 residues in the CDR3. Trimming cost V 6 bases and J 0 bases; bases outside gene matches: 6. Germline V gene sequence: CDR1 SGHNT, CDR2 YYREEE (reference sequence). In DNA form, the CDR3 reads TGTGCCAGCAAGACAGGGGGAGATATGAACACTGAAGCTTTCTTT. This codes for CASKTGGDMNTEAFF.

The chain recombines TRBV11-2 with TRBJ2-3, with a weak D call TRBD2 (7 bases). The CDR3 consists of 16 residues. Per germline, CDR1 SGHAT and CDR2 FQNNGV. Trimming pared 4 bases from V and 7 bases from J, leaving 21 bases between. The CDR3 DNA sequence: TGTGCCAGCAGCTCAGAAAGTGGCGGGGGCAGGTATACGCAGTATTTT. This codes for CASSSESGGGRYTQYF.

The chain is built from TRBV18 and TRBJ1-1; unclear D gene. Trimming removed 6 bases at V and 11 bases at J, with 19 bases between. The germline gives CDR1 KGHSH, CDR2 LQKENI. The CDR3 length is 13 residues. This chain's CDR3 is CASSPSTTGEAFF. The CDR3 region has the DNA TGTGCCAGCTCCCCTTCTACCACTGGTGAGGCTTTCTTT.

This clone has just a few counts. V is TRBV7-2 and J is TRBJ2-7; D unclear. The germline V and J ends were trimmed by 1 base and 5 bases, with 21 bases remaining between them. This CDR3 contains 17 residues. CDR1 is SGHTA and CDR2 is FQGNSA in the germline V gene. CDR3 sequence reads: CASSLGAVDGWSDEQYF. CDR3 nucleotide sequence: TGTGCCAGCAGCTTAGGTGCGGTTGACGGGTGGAGCGACGAGCAGTACTTC.

The genes are TRBV6-5 and TRBJ2-7, with D tentatively TRBD1 (5 bases). Germline CDR1 reads MNHEY; CDR2 reads SVGAGI. Trimming took 6 bases from V and 4 from J, leaving 16 bases between them. This CDR3 has 14 residues. The CDR3: CASSPDRLGYEQYF. The CDR3 DNA follows: TGTGCCAGCAGCCCCGACAGATTGGGATACGAGCAGTACTTC.

The rearrangement joins TRBV25-1 to TRBJ1-2; TRBD1 is a possible D gene (6 bases). The CDR3 length is 16 residues. The germline gives CDR1 MGHDK, CDR2 SYGVNS. Trimming cost V 1 base and J 2 bases, with 14 bases left between them. CDR3 DNA sequence: TGTGCCAGCAGTGAATCCAGGGGAGGAAAAAACTATGGCTACACCTTC. It codes for CASSESRGGKNYGYTF.

This chain connects TRBV2 to TRBJ2-7; 7 positions agree with TRBD1. Germline assignment: CDR1 SNHLY and CDR2 FYNNEI. The V segment lost 7 bases and the J segment 0 bases; nucleotides outside the gene matches: 9. CDR3 size: 15 residues. The CDR3 spells CASIADRASSYEQYF. In DNA, the CDR3 is TGTGCCAGCATTGCCGACAGGGCCAGCTCCTACGAGCAGTACTTC.

The chain carries TRBV10-3 and TRBJ2-1; TRBD2 is a possible D gene (5 bases). Germline CDR1 reads ENHRY; CDR2 reads SYGVKD. The CDR3 spans 16 residues. V was pared by 3 bases and J by 5 bases, with 17 bases between. CDR3 nucleotides: TGTGCCATCAGTGAATTGGACTCCCAAACCCACAATGAGCAGTTCTTC. This codes for CAISELDSQTHNEQFF.

This chain connects TRBV6-6 to TRBJ2-7, with unresolved D. Germline CDR1 MNHNY, CDR2 SVGAGI (reference sequence). The CDR3 totals 11 residues. V was shortened by 5 bases and J by 4 bases, with 6 bases between the two germline ends. The chain's CDR3 is CASSPLYEQYF. CDR3 nucleotide sequence: TGTGCCAGCAGTCCCCTGTACGAGCAGTACTTC.

DNA of the CDR3: TGCGCCAGCAGCCCGACGTCGGGGGCAGTCAATGAGCAGTTCTTC. Translation gives CASSPTSGAVNEQFF. V and J are TRBV4-3 and TRBJ2-1; D may match TRBD1 or TRBD2 (6 bases each). This CDR3 spans 15 amino acids. The V end was cut by 4 bases, the J end by 6 bases, with 16 bases between. Germline assignment: CDR1 LGHNA and CDR2 YSLEER.

This clone turned up a few times. The rearrangement links TRBV27 to TRBJ1-2; TRBD1 matches 12 bases. Germline V gives CDR1 MNHEY, CDR2 SMNVEV (reference sequence). After removal of 8 bases from V and 6 bases from J, the junction contained 13 bases not matched to a gene. The CDR3 has 16 amino acids. The chain's CDR3 is CASGELGQGAKNGYTF. CDR3 DNA: TGTGCCAGCGGGGAATTGGGACAGGGGGCGAAGAATGGCTACACCTTC.

V and J are TRBV29-1 and TRBJ1-4; no definite D call. Trimming took 6 bases from V and 7 from J, leaving 9 bases between them. The CDR3 runs 11 residues. From germline, CDR1 is SQVTM and CDR2 ANQGSEA. DNA for the CDR3: TGCAGCGTGGGTCTTGGTGAAAAACTGTTTTTT. Protein product: CSVGLGEKLFF.

This clone was detected only a few times. The chain joins TRBV19 to TRBJ2-7; TRBD1 agrees at 7 bases. This CDR3 spans 17 amino acids. J was trimmed by 1 base and V by 4 bases; bases with no gene match: 13. Germline V gives CDR1 LNHDA, CDR2 SQIVND (reference sequence). CDR3 sequence (DNA): TGTGCCAGTAGTACAAACAGGGGCGCCAGCTATTCCTACGAGCAGTACTTC. It translates to CASSTNRGASYSYEQYF.

The V and J genes are TRBV6-5 and TRBJ1-2; D might be TRBD1 (6 bases). Trimming shortened V by 5 bases and J by 2 bases, and 15 bases separated the two germline ends. Germline CDR1 reads MNHEY; CDR2 reads SVGAGI. CDR3 length: 15 amino acids. CDR3 amino acids: CASSREGGRNYGYTF. The CDR3 bases are TGTGCCAGCAGTAGGGAGGGGGGGAGAAACTATGGCTACACCTTC.

The V call is TRBV18, the J call TRBJ2-7; D remains ambiguous. The CDR3 runs to 14 residues. Deletions cut 2 bases from V and 0 bases from J, with 8 bases between. Germline CDR1 is KGHSH and CDR2 is LQKENI. The CDR3 region has the DNA TGTGCCAGCTCACCATTAAAGGGCTCCTACGAGCAGTACTTC. Protein product: CASSPLKGSYEQYF.

The rearrangement uses TRBV16 and TRBJ1-1; 7 bases agree with TRBD1. The germline gives CDR1 KGHSY, CDR2 FQNENV. The CDR3 is made up of 15 amino acids. The ends lost 4 bases at V and 8 bases at J; junction bases unmatched: 13. The CDR3 here is CASSPQQGISLEAFF. CDR3 DNA sequence: TGTGCCAGCAGCCCGCAACAGGGGATCTCCCTAGAAGCTTTCTTT.

This chain connects TRBV2 to TRBJ2-1; TRBD1 matches 8 bases. Germline V lookup: CDR1 SNHLY, CDR2 FYNNEI. Unmatched junction bases numbered 15, after V lost 11 bases and J lost 0 bases. This CDR3 region has 17 residues. In DNA, the CDR3 is TGTGCCGGATCCCGGGACAGGATTGCGAGCTCCTACAATGAGCAGTTCTTC. Translated, it gives CAGSRDRIASSYNEQFF.

V gene TRBV5-1 combines with J gene TRBJ2-5; TRBD1 might be the D (6 bases). This CDR3 contains 13 residues. In germline, CDR1 is SGHRS, CDR2 YFSETQ. Trimming left V 2 bases short and J 3 bases short, with 8 bases between. CDR3 region: CASSFAGEETQYF. CDR3 in DNA: TGCGCCAGCAGCTTCGCAGGGGAAGAGACCCAGTACTTC.

V gene TRBV14 combines with J gene TRBJ2-7; 7 nucleotides match TRBD1. Germline CDR1 SGHDN, CDR2 FVKESK. The CDR3 is made up of 16 amino acids. The junction had 12 bases not matched to a gene; V was cut back by 3 bases and J by 4 bases. CDR3: CASSHQTGTVNYEQYF. The CDR3 DNA reads TGTGCCAGCAGCCACCAAACCGGGACAGTCAATTACGAGCAGTACTTC. Using reference TRBV14 and TRBJ2-7 for the parts outside the CDR3, the full variable domain is EAGVTQFPSHSVIEKGQTVTLRCDPISGHDNLYWYRRVMGKEIKFLLHFVKESKQDESGMPNNRFLAERTGGTYSTLKVQPAELEDSGVYFCASSHQTGTVNYEQYFGPGTRLTVT.

The chain has TRBV27 and TRBJ1-1, with D uncertain. Trimming took off 0 bases at V and 5 bases at J, with 13 bases between the two ends. Germline lookup yields CDR1 MNHEY and CDR2 SMNVEV (reference sequence). This CDR3 is built from 15 residues. CDR3 nucleotide sequence: TGTGCCAGCAGTTTATCGCGGACGAGGATGACTGAAGCTTTCTTT. This sequence encodes CASSLSRTRMTEAFF.

This clone occurred once. This chain links TRBV5-4 with TRBJ2-5; no reliable D call. Germline V CDR1 and CDR2: SGHNT, YYREEE (reference sequence). The CDR3 has 16 amino acids. V lost 4 bases and J lost 2, with 18 bases in between. The CDR3 DNA reads as TGTGCCAGCAGCCCAGAGTCCCAAACCCTGCAAGAGACCCAGTACTTC. Translated, it gives CASSPESQTLQETQYF.

The CDR3 sequence: CASSYPGGALTYEQYF. The CDR3 DNA reads TGTGCCAGCAGTTACCCAGGGGGGGCTCTCACCTACGAGCAGTACTTC. The rearrangement links TRBV6-5 to TRBJ2-7, with D perhaps given as TRBD1 or TRBD2 (7 bases each). This CDR3 spans 16 amino acids. The germline V and J ends were trimmed by 2 bases and 2 bases, with 16 bases remaining between them. Germline values: CDR1 MNHEY, CDR2 SVGAGI.